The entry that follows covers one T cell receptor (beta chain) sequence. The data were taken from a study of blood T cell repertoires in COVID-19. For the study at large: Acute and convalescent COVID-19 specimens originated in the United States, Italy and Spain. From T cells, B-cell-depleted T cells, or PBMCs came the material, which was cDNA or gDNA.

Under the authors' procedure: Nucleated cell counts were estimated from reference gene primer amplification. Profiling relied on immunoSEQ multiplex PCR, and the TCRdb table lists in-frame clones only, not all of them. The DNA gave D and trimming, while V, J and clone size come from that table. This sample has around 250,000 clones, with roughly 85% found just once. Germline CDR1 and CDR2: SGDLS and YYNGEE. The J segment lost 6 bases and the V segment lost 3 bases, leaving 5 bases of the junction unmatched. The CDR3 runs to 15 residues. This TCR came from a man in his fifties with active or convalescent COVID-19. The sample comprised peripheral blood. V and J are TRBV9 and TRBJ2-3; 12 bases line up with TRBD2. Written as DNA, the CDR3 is TGTGCCAGCAGCGGGACTAGCGGGAAAGGGGATACGCAGTATTTT. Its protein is CASSGTSGKGDTQYF.